Reported below is one T cell receptor (beta chain). Distinct nucleotide sequences in the sample also encode this CDR3. TCRdb's copy holds only in-frame clones and misses some; the assay was immunoSEQ multiplex PCR. This sample yields over 55,000 clones, of which 83% are seen a single time; more than 3.5% belongs to the top ten. The sample belongs to a study of siplizumab effects on memory and regulatory T cells. The trim removed 2 bases at V and 4 bases at J, leaving 3 bases unmatched. The V gene's germline CDR1 is MNHEY and CDR2 SVGAGI. There are 14 residues in the CDR3. The material sequenced was memory CD4+ T cells sorted from blood. The TCR was taken from a human donor in good health. V usage is TRBV6-5 and J usage is TRBJ1-2; 8 nucleotides align to TRBD1. The CDR3, as DNA: TGTGCCAGCAGTTACGGGACAGGAGGCTATGGCTACACCTTC. Its protein product is CASSYGTGGYGYTF.